The clone carrying this TCR beta chain appeared a single time. No antigen is known for it. V trimming: 6 bases; J trimming: 4 bases; junction bases outside the gene matches: 5. The CDR3 length is 14 residues. Germline V gene lookup returns CDR1 MNHEY and CDR2 SMNVEV (reference sequence). The sample originates from a study of cytomegalovirus exposure and HLA in healthy donors. Study-wide findings and caveats: TCR beta V- and J-gene trimming, according to a later analysis, was linked to a missense DCLRE1C variant.

PCR used 60 Vbeta primers and 13 Jbeta primers. Clones were read by immunoSEQ multiplex PCR, and TCRdb kept only the in-frame ones, dropping some. This sample carries roughly 100,000 clones, 75% of them seen once, and the ten largest clones take approximately 2.8%. The chain combines TRBV27 with TRBJ2-3, with TRBD1 identical over 9 bases. The clonotype originates from a male donor in good health and CMV-seropositive. What was sequenced was PBMCs. The CDR3 coding sequence is TGTGCCAGCAGAGACAGGGGGGCTCCAGATACGCAGTATTTT. Amino acid sequence: CASRDRGAPDTQYF.